Sequencing of this T cell receptor beta chain was carried out in a study of patients and donors after allogeneic stem cell transplantation. The CDR3 spans 15 residues. CDR1 and CDR2 from the germline V gene are PRHDT and FYEKMQ (reference sequence). The junction had 8 bases not matched to a gene; V was cut back by 3 bases and J by 10 bases. TCRdb re-analysed the RT-PCR reads in MiXCR, keeping a single row per CDR3 protein. This table holds around 2,000 distinct CDR3 sequences, 1.7% found once. Judged by abundance, this clonotype is medium-sized. The sample was blood, either unsorted or a sorted T cell fraction (not recorded which). The TCR originated in a human donor who was either an allogeneic HSCT recipient or a stem cell or donor lymphocyte infusion donor (not recorded which). It is not recorded whose cells these are; they may come from a transplant donor. The rearrangement joins TRBV13 to TRBJ2-1; 11 bases map to TRBD1. CDR3 DNA sequence: TGTGCCAGCAGCTTGCGGACAGGGGGCATCGAAGAGCAGTTCTTC. It yields the protein CASSLRTGGIEEQFF.